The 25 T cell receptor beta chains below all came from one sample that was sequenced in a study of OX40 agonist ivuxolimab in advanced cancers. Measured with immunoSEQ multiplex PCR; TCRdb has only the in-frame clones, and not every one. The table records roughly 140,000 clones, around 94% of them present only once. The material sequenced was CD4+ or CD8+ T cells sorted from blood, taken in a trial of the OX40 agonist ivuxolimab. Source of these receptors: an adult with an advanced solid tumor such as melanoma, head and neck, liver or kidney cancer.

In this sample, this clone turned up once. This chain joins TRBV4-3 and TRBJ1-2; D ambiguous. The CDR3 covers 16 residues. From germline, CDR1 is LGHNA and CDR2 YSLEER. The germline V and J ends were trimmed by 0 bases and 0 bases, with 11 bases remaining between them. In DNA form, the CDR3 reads TGCGCCAGCAGCCAAGATTTCGTAATAGCTAACTATGGCTACACCTTC. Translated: CASSQDFVIANYGYTF.

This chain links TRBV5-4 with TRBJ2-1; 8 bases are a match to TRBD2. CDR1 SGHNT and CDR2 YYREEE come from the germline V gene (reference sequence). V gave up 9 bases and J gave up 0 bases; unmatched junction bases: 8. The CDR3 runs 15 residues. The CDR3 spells CATGGGQGSYNEQFF. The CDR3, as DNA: TGTGCCACCGGGGGGGGGCAGGGCTCCTACAATGAGCAGTTCTTC.

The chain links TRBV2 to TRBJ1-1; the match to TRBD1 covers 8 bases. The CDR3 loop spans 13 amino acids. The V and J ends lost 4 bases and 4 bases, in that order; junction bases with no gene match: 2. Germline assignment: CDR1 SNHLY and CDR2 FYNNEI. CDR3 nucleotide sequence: TGTGCCAGCAGTGGGACAGGGCCCACTGAAGCTTTCTTT. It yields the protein CASSGTGPTEAFF. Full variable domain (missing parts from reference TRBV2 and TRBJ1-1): EPEVTQTPSHQVTQMGQEVILRCVPISNHLYFYWYRQILGQKVEFLVSFYNNEISEKSEIFDDQFSVERPDGSNFTLKIRSTKLEDSAMYFCASSGTGPTEAFFGQGTRLTVV.

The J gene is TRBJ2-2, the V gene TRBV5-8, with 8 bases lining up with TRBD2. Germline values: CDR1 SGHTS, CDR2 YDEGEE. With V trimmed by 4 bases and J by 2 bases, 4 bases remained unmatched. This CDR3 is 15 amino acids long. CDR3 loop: CASSPGLGNTGELFF. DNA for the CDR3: TGTGCCAGCAGCCCGGGACTAGGAAACACCGGGGAGCTGTTTTTT.

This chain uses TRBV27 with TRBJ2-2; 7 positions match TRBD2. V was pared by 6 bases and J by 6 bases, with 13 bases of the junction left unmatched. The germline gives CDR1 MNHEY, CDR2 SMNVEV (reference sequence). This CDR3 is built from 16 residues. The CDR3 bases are TGTGCCAGCAGCCTCTGGAGCGGACTAGACGCCGGGGAGCTGTTTTTT. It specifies CASSLWSGLDAGELFF.

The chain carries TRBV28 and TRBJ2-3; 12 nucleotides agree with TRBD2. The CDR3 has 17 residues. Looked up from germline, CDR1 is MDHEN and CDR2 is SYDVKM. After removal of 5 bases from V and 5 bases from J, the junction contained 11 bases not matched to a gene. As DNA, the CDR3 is TGTGCCAGCAGTCCCCCCCGGGCTAGCGGGAGGGAAGATACGCAGTATTTT. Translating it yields CASSPPRASGREDTQYF. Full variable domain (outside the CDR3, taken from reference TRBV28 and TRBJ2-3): DVKVTQSSRYLVKRTGEKVFLECVQDMDHENMFWYRQDPGLGLRLIYFSYDVKMKEKGDIPEGYSVSREKKERFSLILESASTNQTSMYLCASSPPRASGREDTQYFGPGTRLTVL.

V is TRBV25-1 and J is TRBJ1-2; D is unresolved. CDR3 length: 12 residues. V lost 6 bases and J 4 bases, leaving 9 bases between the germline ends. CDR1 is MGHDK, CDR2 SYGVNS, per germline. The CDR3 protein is CASRGRLYGYTF. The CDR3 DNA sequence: TGTGCCAGCAGAGGACGGCTCTATGGCTACACCTTC.

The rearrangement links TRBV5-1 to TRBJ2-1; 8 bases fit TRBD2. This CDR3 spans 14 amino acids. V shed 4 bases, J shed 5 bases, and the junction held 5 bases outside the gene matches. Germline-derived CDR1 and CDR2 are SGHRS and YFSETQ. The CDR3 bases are TGCGCCAGCAGCCTGGGGACTAGAGACAATGAGCAGTTCTTC. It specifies CASSLGTRDNEQFF.

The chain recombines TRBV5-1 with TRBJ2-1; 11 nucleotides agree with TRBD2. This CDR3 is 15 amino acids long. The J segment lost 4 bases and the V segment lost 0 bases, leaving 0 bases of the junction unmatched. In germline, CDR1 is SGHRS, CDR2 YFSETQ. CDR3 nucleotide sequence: TGCGCCAGCAGCTTGGGACTAGCGGGGTACAATGAGCAGTTCTTC. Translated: CASSLGLAGYNEQFF.

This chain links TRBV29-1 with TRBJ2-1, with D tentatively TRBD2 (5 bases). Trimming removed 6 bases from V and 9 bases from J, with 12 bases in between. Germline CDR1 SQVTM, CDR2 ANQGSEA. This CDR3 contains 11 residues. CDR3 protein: CSVKRGSEQFF. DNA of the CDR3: TGCAGCGTAAAAAGAGGGAGTGAGCAGTTCTTC.

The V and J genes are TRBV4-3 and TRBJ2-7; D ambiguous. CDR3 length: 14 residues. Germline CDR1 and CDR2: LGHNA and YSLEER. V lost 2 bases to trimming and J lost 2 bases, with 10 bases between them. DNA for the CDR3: TGCGCCAGCAGCCAAATGCAAGGAACCTACGAGCAGTACTTC. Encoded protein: CASSQMQGTYEQYF.

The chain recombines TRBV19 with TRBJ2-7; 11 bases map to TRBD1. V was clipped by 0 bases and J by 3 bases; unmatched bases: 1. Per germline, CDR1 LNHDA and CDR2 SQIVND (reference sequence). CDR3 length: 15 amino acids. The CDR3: CASSIEGTGGYEQYF. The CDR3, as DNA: TGTGCCAGTAGTATAGAAGGGACAGGGGGCTACGAGCAGTACTTC.

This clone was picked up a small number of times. The CDR3 DNA follows: TGTGCCAGCACGCCGAACTCCTACAATGAGCAGTTCTTC. Translated, it gives CASTPNSYNEQFF. The rearrangement uses TRBV6-5 and TRBJ2-1, with D unclear. V was cut by 7 bases and J by 0 bases, with 7 bases left in between. Germline CDR1 MNHEY, CDR2 SVGAGI. The CDR3 covers 13 residues.

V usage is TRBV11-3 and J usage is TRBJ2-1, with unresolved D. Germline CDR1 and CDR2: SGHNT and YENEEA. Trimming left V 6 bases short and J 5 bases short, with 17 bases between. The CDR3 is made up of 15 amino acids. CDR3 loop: CASSYGSPSDNEQFF. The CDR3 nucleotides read TGTGCCAGCAGTTACGGCAGCCCCTCGGACAATGAGCAGTTCTTC.

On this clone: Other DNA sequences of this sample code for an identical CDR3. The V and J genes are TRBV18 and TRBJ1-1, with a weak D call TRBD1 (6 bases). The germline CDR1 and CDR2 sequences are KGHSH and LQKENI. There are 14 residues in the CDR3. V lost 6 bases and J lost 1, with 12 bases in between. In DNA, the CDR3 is TGTGCCAGCTCCCCGGGACACTCGAACACTGAAGCTTTCTTT. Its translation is CASSPGHSNTEAFF.

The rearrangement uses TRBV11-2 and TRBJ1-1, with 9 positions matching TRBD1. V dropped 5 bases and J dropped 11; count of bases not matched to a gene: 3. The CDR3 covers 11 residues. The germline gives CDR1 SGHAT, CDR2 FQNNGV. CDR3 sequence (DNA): TGTGCCAGCAGCCCGACAGGGGGGGCTTTCTTT. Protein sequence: CASSPTGGAFF.

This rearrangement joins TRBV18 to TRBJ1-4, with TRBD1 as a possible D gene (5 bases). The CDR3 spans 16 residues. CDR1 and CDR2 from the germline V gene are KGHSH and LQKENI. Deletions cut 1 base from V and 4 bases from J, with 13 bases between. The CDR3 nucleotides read TGTGCCAGCTCACCACAGGAGGCGGGGGGTAATGAAAAACTGTTTTTT. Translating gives CASSPQEAGGNEKLFF. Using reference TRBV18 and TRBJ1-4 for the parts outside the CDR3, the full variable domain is NAGVMQNPRHLVRRRGQEARLRCSPMKGHSHVYWYRQLPEEGLKFMVYLQKENIIDESGMPKERFSAEFPKEGPSILRIQQVVRGDSAAYFCASSPQEAGGNEKLFFGSGTQLSVL.

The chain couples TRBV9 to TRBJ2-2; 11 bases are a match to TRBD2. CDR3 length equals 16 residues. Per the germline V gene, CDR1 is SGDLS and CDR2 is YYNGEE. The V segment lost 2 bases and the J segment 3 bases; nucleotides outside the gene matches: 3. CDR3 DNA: TGTGCCAGCAGCGTTAGTAGCGGGGGGGACACCGGGGAGCTGTTTTTT. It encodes CASSVSSGGDTGELFF.

CDR3 DNA: TGTGCCAGCAGACCACACAGCTCTGGGGCCAACGTCCTGACTTTC. Its translation is CASRPHSSGANVLTF. The chain joins TRBV28 to TRBJ2-6; no clear D. This CDR3 has 15 amino acids. Germline CDR1 is MDHEN and CDR2 is SYDVKM. Trimming pared 6 bases from V and 0 bases from J, leaving 9 bases between.

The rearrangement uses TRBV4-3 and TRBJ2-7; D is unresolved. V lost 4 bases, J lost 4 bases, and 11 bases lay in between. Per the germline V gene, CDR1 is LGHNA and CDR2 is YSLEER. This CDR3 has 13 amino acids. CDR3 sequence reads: CASSPSLLYEQYF. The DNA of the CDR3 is TGCGCCAGCAGCCCCTCCCTTCTATACGAGCAGTACTTC.

CDR3: CASSPDRDKYGYTF. The DNA of the CDR3 is TGTGCCAGCTCACCCGACAGGGACAAGTATGGCTACACCTTC. The chain links TRBV18 to TRBJ1-2, with TRBD1 matching 7 bases. CDR1 and CDR2 from the germline V gene are KGHSH and LQKENI. The CDR3 runs 14 residues. J lost 5 bases, V lost 3 bases, and 6 bases had no gene match.

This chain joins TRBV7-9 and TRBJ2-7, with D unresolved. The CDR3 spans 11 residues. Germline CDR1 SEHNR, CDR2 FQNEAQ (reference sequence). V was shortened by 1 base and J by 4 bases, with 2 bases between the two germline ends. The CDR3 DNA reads TGTGCCAGCAGCTTAGAGTACGAGCAGTACTTC. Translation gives CASSLEYEQYF.

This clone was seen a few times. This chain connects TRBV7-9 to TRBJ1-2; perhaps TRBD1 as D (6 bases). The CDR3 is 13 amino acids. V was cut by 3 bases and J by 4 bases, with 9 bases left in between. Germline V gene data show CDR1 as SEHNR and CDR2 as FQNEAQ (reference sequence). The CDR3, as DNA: TGTGCCAGCAGCTTGGCAGGGGTCTATGGCTACACCTTC. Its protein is CASSLAGVYGYTF.

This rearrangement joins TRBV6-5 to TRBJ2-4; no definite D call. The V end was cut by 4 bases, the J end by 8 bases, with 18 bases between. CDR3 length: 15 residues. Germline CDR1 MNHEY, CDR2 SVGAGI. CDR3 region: CASSLVSAALDIQYF. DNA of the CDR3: TGTGCCAGCAGTTTGGTCTCGGCCGCTTTGGACATTCAGTACTTC.

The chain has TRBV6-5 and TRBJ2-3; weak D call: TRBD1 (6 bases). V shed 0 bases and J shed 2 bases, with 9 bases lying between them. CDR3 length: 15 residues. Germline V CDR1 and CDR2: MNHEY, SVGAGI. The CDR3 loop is CASSYSRGYTDTQYF. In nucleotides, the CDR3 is TGTGCCAGCAGTTACTCGAGGGGGTACACAGATACGCAGTATTTT.